This T cell receptor beta chain was sequenced during a study of T cell repertoires in cytomegalovirus infection. As for the study in general: Recently described HLA-C-restricted plus well-studied HLA-B-restricted CMV epitopes were used. Public TCR beta signature analysis indicated the presence of both CMV infection and matching HLA type. Study outcomes and limitations: CMV carriers having the relevant HLA were flagged by cumulative public TCR beta family frequency. Across the ex vivo response, the dominant clonotypes were HLA-C-restricted CMV-specific TCR beta clonotypes.

This clonotype was seen more than once but under ten times. The antigen is unknown. TCRdb called the reads again in MiXCR, with one record for every CDR3 protein. The sample includes approximately 910,000 distinct CDR3 sequences, around 30% of them seen just once. Trimming pared 2 bases from V and 6 bases from J, leaving 14 bases between. This CDR3 spans 15 amino acids. Germline V gene lookup returns CDR1 MNHNS and CDR2 SASEGT. The sample here was cultured CD8+ T cells from PBMCs, taken from culture after CMV antigen stimulation. The receptor was isolated from a human donor in good health (CMV status not recorded). Some clones in this sample may be carry-over from other donors' samples. The chain carries TRBV6-1 and TRBJ1-5, with no clear D. The CDR3 DNA reads as TGTGCCAGCAGTGAAAATATGGGATCGGGTCAGCCCCAGCATTTT. Its translation: CASSENMGSGQPQHF.